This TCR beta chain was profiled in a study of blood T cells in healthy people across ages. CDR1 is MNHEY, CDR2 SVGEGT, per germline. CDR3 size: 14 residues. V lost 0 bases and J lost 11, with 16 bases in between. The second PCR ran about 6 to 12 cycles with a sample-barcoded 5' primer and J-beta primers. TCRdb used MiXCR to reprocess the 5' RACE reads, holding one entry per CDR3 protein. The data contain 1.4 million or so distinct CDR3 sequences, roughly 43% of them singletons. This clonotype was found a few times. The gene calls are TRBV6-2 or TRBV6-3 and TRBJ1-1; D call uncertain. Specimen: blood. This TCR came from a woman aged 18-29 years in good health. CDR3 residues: CASSYSALTTSAFF. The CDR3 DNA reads TGTGCCAGCAGTTACTCGGCCCTCACAACGTCGGCTTTCTTT.